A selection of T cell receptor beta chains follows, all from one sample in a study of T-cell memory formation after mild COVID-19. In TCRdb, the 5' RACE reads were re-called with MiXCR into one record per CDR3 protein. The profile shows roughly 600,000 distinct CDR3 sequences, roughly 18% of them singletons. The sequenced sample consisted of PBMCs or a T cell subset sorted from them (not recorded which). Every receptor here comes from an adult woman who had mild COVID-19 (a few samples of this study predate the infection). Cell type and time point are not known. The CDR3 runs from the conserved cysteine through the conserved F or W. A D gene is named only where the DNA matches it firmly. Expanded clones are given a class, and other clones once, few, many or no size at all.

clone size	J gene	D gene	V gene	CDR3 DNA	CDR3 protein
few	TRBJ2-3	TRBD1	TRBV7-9	TGTGCCAGCAGCCCCCGGGACAGTGCTAGCACAGATACGCAGTATTTT	CASSPRDSASTDTQYF
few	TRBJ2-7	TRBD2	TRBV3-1	TGTGCCAGCAGCTACCTAGCGGGGGCCTCCTACGAGCAGTACTTC	CASSYLAGASYEQYF
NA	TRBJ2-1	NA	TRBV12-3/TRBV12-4	TGTGCCAGCATCCCCCTTACAACCCGCTCAGGTGAGCAGTTCTTC	CASIPLTTRSGEQFF
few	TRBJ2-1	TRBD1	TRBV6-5	TGTGCCAGCAGTTACGAACCTGGACAGGGAGCCTACAATGAGCAGTTCTTC	CASSYEPGQGAYNEQFF
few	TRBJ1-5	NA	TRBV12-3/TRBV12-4	TGTGCCAGCAGTTTAGGTCCGTACAATCAGCCCCAGCATTTT	CASSLGPYNQPQHF
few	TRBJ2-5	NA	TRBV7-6	TGTGCCAGCAGCTTAGACAATGGACTTCAAGAGACCCAGTACTTC	CASSLDNGLQETQYF
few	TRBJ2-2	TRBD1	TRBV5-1	TGCGCCAGCAGCGGGGCAGGGGGCCTAACCGGGGAGCTGTTTTTT	CASSGAGGLTGELFF
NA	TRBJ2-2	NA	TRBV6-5	TGTGCCAGCAGTTACTCACAGGGAGGCGGGGAGCTGTTTTTT	CASSYSQGGGELFF
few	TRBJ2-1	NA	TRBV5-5	TGTGCCAGCAGCTTCCGGACGAATGAGCAGTTCTTC	CASSFRTNEQFF
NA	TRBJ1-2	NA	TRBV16	TGTGCCAGCAGCCAGCAGCAAGCGAACAATGGCTACACCTTC	CASSQQQANNGYTF
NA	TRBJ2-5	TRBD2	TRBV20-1	TGCAGTCCGGATCCTTTTTCGGGGGGGAGCCAAGAGACCCAGTACTTC	CSPDPFSGGSQETQYF
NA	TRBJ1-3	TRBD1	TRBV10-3	TGTGCCATCAGGAATACAGGGGAAGGAAACACCATATATTTT	CAIRNTGEGNTIYF
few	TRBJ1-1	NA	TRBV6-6	TGTGCCAGCACCTATAGTTCTGCTGAAGCTTTCTTT	CASTYSSAEAFF
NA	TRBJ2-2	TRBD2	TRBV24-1	TGTGCCACCAGTGACCCGCGCCTAGCGGCGAACACCGGGGAGCTGTTTTTT	CATSDPRLAANTGELFF
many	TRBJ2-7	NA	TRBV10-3	TGTGCCATCGGACGGGAGCTGGATTACGAGCAGTACTTC	CAIGRELDYEQYF
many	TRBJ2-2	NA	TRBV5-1	TGCGCCAGCAGATTAGACAGGCCTAACACCGGGGAGCTGTTTTTT	CASRLDRPNTGELFF
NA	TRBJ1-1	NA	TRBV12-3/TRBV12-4	TGTGCCAGCAGTTTTCTGATCAACACTGAAGCTTTCTTT	CASSFLINTEAFF
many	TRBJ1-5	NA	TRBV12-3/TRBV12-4	TGTGCCAGCAGCAGACCCAATCAGCCCCAGCATTTT	CASSRPNQPQHF
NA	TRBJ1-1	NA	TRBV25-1	TGTGCCAGCAGTCAGGACAGTTTCAACACTGAAGCTTTCTTT	CASSQDSFNTEAFF
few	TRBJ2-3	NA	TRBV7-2	TGTGCCAGCAGCTTAGCGGGAGACATAGATACGCAGTATTTT	CASSLAGDIDTQYF
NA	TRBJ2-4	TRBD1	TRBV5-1	TGCGCCAGCAGGATTGGGACAGGGACTAAAAACATTCAGTACTTC	CASRIGTGTKNIQYF
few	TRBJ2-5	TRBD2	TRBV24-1	TGTGCCACCAGTGACCCGGGACTAGCGGGCCAAGAGACCCAGTACTTC	CATSDPGLAGQETQYF
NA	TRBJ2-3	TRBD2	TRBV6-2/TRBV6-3	TGTGCCAGCAGCAACCCCGGGACTAGCGGGTTCCTCCCTAGCACAGATACGCAGTATTTT	CASSNPGTSGFLPSTDTQYF
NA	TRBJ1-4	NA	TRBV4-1	TGCGCCAGCAGCCAAGGCCCCAGTAATGAAAAACTGTTTTTT	CASSQGPSNEKLFF
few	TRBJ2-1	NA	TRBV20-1	TGCAGTGCTAGACTCATGGACAGTGACCTCTCCTACAATGAGCAGTTCTTC	CSARLMDSDLSYNEQFF
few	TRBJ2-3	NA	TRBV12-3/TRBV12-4	TGTGCCAGCACCCCGGGGGCGGGGACCACAGATACGCAGTATTTT	CASTPGAGTTDTQYF
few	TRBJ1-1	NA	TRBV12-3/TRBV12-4	TGTGCCAGCAGTGACCCATTGACAGGGAACACTGAAGCTTTCTTT	CASSDPLTGNTEAFF
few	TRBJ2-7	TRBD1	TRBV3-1	TGTGCCAGCAGCCCCCTATACGGGACAGCGTCCTACGAGCAGTACTTC	CASSPLYGTASYEQYF
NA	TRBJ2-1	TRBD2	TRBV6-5	TGTGCCAGCAGTCTAGCGGGGGGGCGGGATGAGCAGTTCTTC	CASSLAGGRDEQFF
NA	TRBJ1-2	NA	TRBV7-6	TGTGCCAGCAGCTTAGCGCCGGGGGAGTCAAGTGGCTACACCTTC	CASSLAPGESSGYTF
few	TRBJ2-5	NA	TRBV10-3	TGTGCCATCAGTGAGTCGATGGACAGTCTCCAAGAGACCCAGTACTTC	CAISESMDSLQETQYF
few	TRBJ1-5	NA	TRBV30	TGTGCCTGGAGTGTACCGGTAGGTCAGCCCCAGCATTTT	CAWSVPVGQPQHF
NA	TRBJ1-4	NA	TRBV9	TGTGCCAGCAGCGTAGGTGAAGCAACTAATGAAAAACTGTTTTTT	CASSVGEATNEKLFF
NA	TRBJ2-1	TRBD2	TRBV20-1	TGCAGTGCTAGAGATACTAGCGGGAGGTTGCATGAGCAGTTCTTC	CSARDTSGRLHEQFF
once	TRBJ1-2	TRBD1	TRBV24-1	TGTGCCACCGCAGGACAGGGGGTCGGTGGCTACACCTTC	CATAGQGVGGYTF
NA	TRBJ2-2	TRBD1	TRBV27	TGTGCCACCTTTCCCCGGACAGGACACACCGGGGAGCTGTTTTTT	CATFPRTGHTGELFF
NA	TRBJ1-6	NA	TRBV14	TGTGCCAGCAGCCCGGATGTAGGGGGGAAGACACCCCTCCACTTT	CASSPDVGGKTPLHF
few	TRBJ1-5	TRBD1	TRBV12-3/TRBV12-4	TGTGCCAGCAGTATGACAGGGAATCAGCCCCAGCATTTT	CASSMTGNQPQHF
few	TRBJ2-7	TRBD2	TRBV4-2	TGTGCCAGCAGCCAAGGAGCGGGAGTATGGGACGAGCAGTACTTC	CASSQGAGVWDEQYF
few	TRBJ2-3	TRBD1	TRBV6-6	TGTGCCAGCAGGGACGGACAGGCGTACACAGATACGCAGTATTTT	CASRDGQAYTDTQYF
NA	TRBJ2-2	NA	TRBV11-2	TGTGCCAGCCGACCCCCGGGACGGATGAACACCGGGGAGCTGTTTTTT	CASRPPGRMNTGELFF
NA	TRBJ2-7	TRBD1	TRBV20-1	TGCAGTGCTAGGACAGGGGGGACCTACGAGCAGTACTTC	CSARTGGTYEQYF
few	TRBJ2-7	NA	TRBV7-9	TGTGCCAGCGGGCCAACCTACGAGCAGTACTTC	CASGPTYEQYF